These T cell receptor beta chains were read from a single sample in a study of blood T cell repertoires in COVID-19. Repertoires were generated with immunoSEQ multiplex PCR, while TCRdb's copy carries only in-frame clones and drops some. The sample holds 300,000 to 350,000 clones, roughly 90% seen once. Specimen: peripheral blood. Every receptor here comes from a man in his thirties or forties with COVID-19, enrolled during active disease. CDR3s include the opening cysteine and the closing phenylalanine or tryptophan. D genes are given only for firm matches. Not all rows give a size; the values are once, few, many and, for expanded clones, a class.

J: TRBJ1-1
D: TRBD1
size: .
length: 13
V: TRBV5-4
CDR3: CASSLQGSTEAFF
DNA: TGTGCCAGCAGCTTACAGGGGAGCACTGAAGCTTTCTTT

J: TRBJ2-2
D: .
size: .
length: 14
V: TRBV15
CDR3: CATSRDQASGELFF
DNA: TGTGCCACCAGCAGAGATCAGGCCTCCGGGGAGCTGTTTTTT

J: TRBJ2-3
D: TRBD2
size: .
length: 19
V: TRBV19
CDR3: CASSRILAGGHVSTDTQYF
DNA: TGTGCCAGTAGTAGGATCCTAGCGGGAGGCCACGTGAGCACAGATACGCAGTATTTT

J: TRBJ2-7
D: TRBD1
size: .
length: 13
V: TRBV4-1
CDR3: CASSRLTGEEQYF
DNA: TGCGCCAGCAGCCGTCTGACAGGGGAAGAGCAGTACTTC

J: TRBJ2-7
D: .
size: .
length: 13
V: TRBV28
CDR3: CASSLPDSYEQYF
DNA: TGTGCCAGCAGTTTACCTGACAGCTACGAGCAGTACTTC

J: TRBJ2-7
D: .
size: .
length: 13
V: TRBV19
CDR3: CASTGQRNYEQYF
DNA: TGTGCCAGTACCGGACAGAGAAACTACGAGCAGTACTTC

J: TRBJ1-1
D: .
size: .
length: 16
V: TRBV7-2
CDR3: CASSLTHGQLYTEAFF
DNA: TGTGCCAGCAGCTTAACCCATGGACAGCTCTACACTGAAGCTTTCTTT

J: TRBJ1-3
D: .
size: .
length: 15
V: TRBV7-2
CDR3: CASGPRTLSGNTIYF
DNA: TGTGCCTCTGGACCCCGGACTCTCTCTGGAAACACCATATATTTT

J: TRBJ2-1
D: TRBD1
size: .
length: 15
V: TRBV7-6
CDR3: CASSFRDRAYNEQFF
DNA: TGTGCCAGCAGCTTTCGGGACAGGGCTTACAATGAGCAGTTCTTC

J: TRBJ1-1
D: .
size: .
length: 15
V: TRBV4-3
CDR3: CASSQEGRGNTEAFF
DNA: TGCGCCAGCAGCCAAGAAGGGCGGGGAAACACTGAAGCTTTCTTT

J: TRBJ1-2
D: .
size: .
length: 17
V: TRBV7-9
CDR3: CASSMEIVGGTNYGYTF
DNA: TGTGCCAGCAGCATGGAAATTGTGGGAGGGACGAACTATGGCTACACCTTC

J: TRBJ1-2
D: .
size: few
length: 14
V: TRBV28
CDR3: CASSFSGTNYGYTF
DNA: TGTGCCAGCAGTTTTTCAGGGACTAACTATGGCTACACCTTC

J: TRBJ2-5
D: TRBD1
size: .
length: 15
V: TRBV7-9
CDR3: CASSLGTGGRETQYF
DNA: TGTGCCAGCAGCCTTGGGACAGGGGGCAGGGAGACCCAGTACTTC

J: TRBJ2-7
D: TRBD1
size: once
length: 18
V: TRBV7-2
CDR3: CASSPYPGTGGLGYEQYF
DNA: TGTGCCAGCAGCCCCTACCCGGGGACAGGGGGCTTAGGCTACGAGCAGTACTTC

J: TRBJ2-7
D: .
size: .
length: 15
V: TRBV3-1/TRBV3-2
CDR3: CASSFDTFTSYEQYF
DNA: TGTGCCAGCAGCTTCGACACCTTCACCTCCTACGAGCAGTACTTC

J: TRBJ1-4
D: TRBD1
size: .
length: 14
V: TRBV29-1
CDR3: CSVAGQGDGEKLFF
DNA: TGCAGCGTTGCGGGACAGGGCGATGGAGAAAAACTGTTTTTT

J: TRBJ2-1
D: .
size: .
length: 14
V: TRBV6-5
CDR3: CASAIQGRYNEQFF
DNA: TGTGCCAGCGCCATACAGGGGAGGTACAATGAGCAGTTCTTC

J: TRBJ1-4
D: .
size: .
length: 15
V: TRBV12-5
CDR3: CASGLVIGVGEKLFF
DNA: TGTGCTAGTGGTTTGGTGATCGGGGTAGGGGAAAAACTGTTTTTT

J: TRBJ1-1
D: .
size: .
length: 15
V: TRBV6-2/TRBV6-3
CDR3: CASSYSGQMNTEAFF
DNA: TGTGCCAGCAGTTATAGTGGACAGATGAACACTGAAGCTTTCTTT

J: TRBJ2-2
D: TRBD1
size: .
length: 14
V: TRBV12-5
CDR3: CASGTGTDTGELFF
DNA: TGTGCTAGTGGTACCGGGACAGACACCGGGGAGCTGTTTTTT

J: TRBJ2-7
D: TRBD1
size: .
length: 17
V: TRBV11-3
CDR3: CASSLGTPGQGSYEQYF
DNA: TGTGCCAGCAGCTTAGGGACTCCGGGACAGGGATCCTACGAGCAGTACTTC

J: TRBJ1-1
D: .
size: .
length: 13
V: TRBV11-2
CDR3: CASSLAGNTEAFF
DNA: TGTGCCAGCAGCTTAGCGGGTAACACTGAAGCTTTCTTT

J: TRBJ2-3
D: TRBD1
size: few
length: 14
V: TRBV19
CDR3: CASSIGTGTDTQYF
DNA: TGTGCCAGTAGTATAGGGACAGGGACAGATACGCAGTATTTT

J: TRBJ2-5
D: .
size: .
length: 15
V: TRBV5-4
CDR3: CASSLGPPEGETQYF
DNA: TGTGCCAGCAGCTTGGGGCCCCCGGAGGGAGAGACCCAGTACTTC

J: TRBJ2-7
D: TRBD1
size: .
length: 16
V: TRBV27
CDR3: CASSLDRARSSYEQYF
DNA: TGTGCCAGCAGTCTCGACAGGGCGCGTTCCTCCTACGAGCAGTACTTC

J: TRBJ2-3
D: .
size: .
length: 12
V: TRBV19
CDR3: CASRSGADTQYF
DNA: TGTGCCAGTAGGTCGGGGGCAGATACGCAGTATTTT

J: TRBJ1-2
D: .
size: few
length: 18
V: TRBV4-2
CDR3: CASSQDGTTSISNYGYTF
DNA: TGTGCCAGCAGCCAAGATGGGACAACTTCTATCTCTAACTATGGCTACACCTTC

J: TRBJ2-5
D: .
size: .
length: 14
V: TRBV5-1
CDR3: CASSPAPREETQYF
DNA: TGCGCCAGCAGCCCCGCCCCCAGGGAAGAGACCCAGTACTTC

J: TRBJ2-1
D: TRBD2
size: .
length: 15
V: TRBV7-3
CDR3: CASRGLAGAKNEQFF
DNA: TGTGCCAGCAGGGGACTAGCGGGAGCGAAGAATGAGCAGTTCTTC

J: TRBJ2-7
D: TRBD2
size: .
length: 13
V: TRBV11-2
CDR3: CASSGTSGAEQYF
DNA: TGTGCCAGCAGCGGGACTAGCGGTGCCGAGCAGTACTTC

J: TRBJ2-5
D: .
size: .
length: 15
V: TRBV7-2
CDR3: CASSLVRGPQETQYF
DNA: TGTGCCAGCAGCTTAGTGCGGGGACCTCAAGAGACCCAGTACTTC

J: TRBJ2-6
D: .
size: .
length: 15
V: TRBV7-2
CDR3: CAGTRGGPGANVLTF
DNA: TGTGCAGGTACCAGGGGAGGGCCTGGGGCCAACGTCCTGACTTTC

J: TRBJ1-2
D: .
size: once
length: 14
V: TRBV11-2
CDR3: CASSLDGGDYGYTF
DNA: TGTGCCAGCAGCTTAGATGGGGGGGACTATGGCTACACCTTC

J: TRBJ2-7
D: TRBD2
size: .
length: 16
V: TRBV7-9
CDR3: CASSPGTSGISYEQYF
DNA: TGTGCCAGCAGCCCCGGGACTAGCGGGATATCCTACGAGCAGTACTTC

J: TRBJ1-1
D: TRBD1
size: .
length: 17
V: TRBV27
CDR3: CASSATDRGVGSTEAFF
DNA: TGTGCCAGCAGTGCAACGGACAGGGGAGTTGGATCCACTGAAGCTTTCTTT

J: TRBJ2-1
D: TRBD2
size: .
length: 16
V: TRBV5-5
CDR3: CASSPSGGGSYNEQFF
DNA: TGTGCCAGCAGTCCATCAGGCGGGGGATCCTACAATGAGCAGTTCTTC

J: TRBJ1-6
D: .
size: .
length: 14
V: TRBV5-6
CDR3: CASSSQGYVAPLHF
DNA: TGTGCCAGCAGCTCACAGGGCTACGTGGCACCCCTCCACTTT

J: TRBJ2-3
D: .
size: .
length: 14
V: TRBV7-8
CDR3: CASSLAGPRDTQYF
DNA: TGTGCCAGCAGCTTAGCTGGGCCCCGGGATACGCAGTATTTT

J: TRBJ2-3
D: TRBD2
size: .
length: 15
V: TRBV9
CDR3: CASSVAGGFADTQYF
DNA: TGTGCCAGCAGCGTAGCGGGGGGGTTCGCAGATACGCAGTATTTT

J: TRBJ1-4
D: .
size: .
length: 16
V: TRBV5-1
CDR3: CASSLGRGSANEKLFF
DNA: TGCGCCAGCAGCTTGGGGAGGGGATCGGCTAATGAAAAACTGTTTTTT

J: TRBJ1-3
D: .
size: .
length: 14
V: TRBV5-1
CDR3: CASSAATSGNTIYF
DNA: TGCGCCAGCAGCGCAGCGACCTCTGGAAACACCATATATTTT

J: TRBJ2-7
D: .
size: .
length: 15
V: TRBV21-1
CDR3: CASSNHGTDPYEQYF
DNA: TGTGCCAGCAGCAACCACGGGACAGATCCCTACGAGCAGTACTTC

J: TRBJ2-2
D: .
size: .
length: 18
V: TRBV21-1
CDR3: CASSKRGPGQGSTGELFF
DNA: TGTGCCAGCAGCAAAAGAGGACCGGGACAGGGCTCCACCGGGGAGCTGTTTTTT

J: TRBJ2-2
D: .
size: .
length: 15
V: TRBV11-2
CDR3: CASSEGGRNTGELFF
DNA: TGTGCCAGCAGCGAGGGGGGGCGCAACACCGGGGAGCTGTTTTTT

J: TRBJ1-1
D: .
size: .
length: 11
V: TRBV30
CDR3: CAWSTDSEAFF
DNA: TGTGCCTGGAGTACAGACAGTGAAGCTTTCTTT

J: TRBJ2-7
D: .
size: .
length: 14
V: TRBV13
CDR3: CASSLGTDFYEQYF
DNA: TGTGCCAGCAGCTTAGGGACGGACTTCTACGAGCAGTACTTC